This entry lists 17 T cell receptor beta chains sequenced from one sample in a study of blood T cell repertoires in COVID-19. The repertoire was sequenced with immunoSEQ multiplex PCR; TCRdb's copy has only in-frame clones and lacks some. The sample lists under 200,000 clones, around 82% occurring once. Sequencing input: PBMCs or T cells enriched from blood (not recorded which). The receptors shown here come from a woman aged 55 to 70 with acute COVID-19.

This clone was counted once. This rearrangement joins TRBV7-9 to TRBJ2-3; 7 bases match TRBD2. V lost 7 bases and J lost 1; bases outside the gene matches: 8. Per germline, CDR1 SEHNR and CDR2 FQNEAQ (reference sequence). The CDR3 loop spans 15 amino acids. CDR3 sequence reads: CASIQRGGGTDTQYF. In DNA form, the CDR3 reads TGTGCCAGCATCCAGAGGGGAGGGGGCACAGATACGCAGTATTTT. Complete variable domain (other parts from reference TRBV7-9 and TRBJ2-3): DTGVSQNPRHKITKRGQNVTFRCDPISEHNRLYWYRQTLGQGPEFLTYFQNEAQLEKSRLLSDRFSAERPKGSFSTLEIQRTEQGDSAMYLCASIQRGGGTDTQYFGPGTRLTVL.

The CDR3 region is CASSLEPRPSYGYTF. CDR3 nucleotides: TGTGCCAGCAGCTTAGAGCCCAGGCCGTCCTATGGCTACACCTTC. The chain uses TRBV7-6 and TRBJ1-2, with D hard to call. This CDR3 comprises 15 residues. Trimming shortened V by 1 base and J by 4 bases, and 13 bases separated the two germline ends. Per the germline V gene, CDR1 is SGHVS and CDR2 is FNYEAQ.

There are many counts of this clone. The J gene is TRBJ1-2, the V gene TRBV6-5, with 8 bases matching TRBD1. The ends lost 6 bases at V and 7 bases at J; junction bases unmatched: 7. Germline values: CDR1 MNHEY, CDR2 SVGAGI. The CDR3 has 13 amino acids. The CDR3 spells CASSRDRKGGYTF. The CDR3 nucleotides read TGTGCCAGCAGCCGGGACAGGAAGGGTGGCTACACCTTC.

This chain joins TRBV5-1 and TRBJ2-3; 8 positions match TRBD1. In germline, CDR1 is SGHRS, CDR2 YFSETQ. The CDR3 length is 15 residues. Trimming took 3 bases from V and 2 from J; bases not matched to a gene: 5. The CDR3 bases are TGCGCCAGCAGCTCGGAGGGACAGGACACAGATACGCAGTATTTT. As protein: CASSSEGQDTDTQYF.

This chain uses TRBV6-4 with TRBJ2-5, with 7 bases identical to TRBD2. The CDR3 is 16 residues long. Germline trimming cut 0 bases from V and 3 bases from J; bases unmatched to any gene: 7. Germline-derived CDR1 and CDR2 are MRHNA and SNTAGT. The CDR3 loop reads CASSDSTRGGEETQYF. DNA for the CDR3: TGTGCCAGCAGTGACTCGACCCGCGGGGGTGAAGAGACCCAGTACTTC.

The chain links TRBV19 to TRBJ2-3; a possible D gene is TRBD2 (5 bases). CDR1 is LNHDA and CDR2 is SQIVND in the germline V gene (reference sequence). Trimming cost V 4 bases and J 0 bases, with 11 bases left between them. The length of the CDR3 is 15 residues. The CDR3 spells CASSTARGSTDTQYF. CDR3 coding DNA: TGTGCCAGTAGTACCGCACGGGGTAGCACAGATACGCAGTATTTT.

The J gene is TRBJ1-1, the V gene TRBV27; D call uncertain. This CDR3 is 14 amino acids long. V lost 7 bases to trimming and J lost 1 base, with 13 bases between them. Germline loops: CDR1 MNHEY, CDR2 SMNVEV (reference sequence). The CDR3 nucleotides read TGTGCCAGCACTTCCCGACTTCGGAACACTGAAGCTTTCTTT. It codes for CASTSRLRNTEAFF.

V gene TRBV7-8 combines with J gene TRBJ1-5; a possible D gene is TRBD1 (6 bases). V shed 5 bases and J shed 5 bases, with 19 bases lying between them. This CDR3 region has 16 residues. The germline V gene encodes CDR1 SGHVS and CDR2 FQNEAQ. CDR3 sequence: CASSPGDARDYQPQHF. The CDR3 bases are TGTGCCAGCAGCCCAGGGGACGCCAGAGACTATCAGCCCCAGCATTTT.

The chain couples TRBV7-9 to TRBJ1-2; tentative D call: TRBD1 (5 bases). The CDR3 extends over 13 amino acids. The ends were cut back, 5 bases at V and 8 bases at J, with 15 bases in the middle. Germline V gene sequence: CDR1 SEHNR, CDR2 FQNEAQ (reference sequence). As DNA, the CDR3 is TGTGCCAGCAGCCCGCTAGGGGCTGACGGCTACACCTTC. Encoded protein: CASSPLGADGYTF.

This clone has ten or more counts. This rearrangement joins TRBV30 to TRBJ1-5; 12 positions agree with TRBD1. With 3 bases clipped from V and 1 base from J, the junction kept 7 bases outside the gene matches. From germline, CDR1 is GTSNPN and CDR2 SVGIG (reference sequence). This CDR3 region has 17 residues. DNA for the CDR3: TGTGCCTGGAGGGGGACAGGGGGCTTTAGGAGCAATCAGCCCCAGCATTTT. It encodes CAWRGTGGFRSNQPQHF.

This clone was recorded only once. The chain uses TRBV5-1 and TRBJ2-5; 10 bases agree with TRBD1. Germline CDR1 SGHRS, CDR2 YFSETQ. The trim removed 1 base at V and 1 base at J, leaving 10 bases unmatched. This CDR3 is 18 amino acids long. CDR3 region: CASSLQSPTGGGQETQYF. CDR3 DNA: TGCGCCAGCAGCTTGCAGTCGCCGACAGGGGGCGGCCAAGAGACCCAGTACTTC.

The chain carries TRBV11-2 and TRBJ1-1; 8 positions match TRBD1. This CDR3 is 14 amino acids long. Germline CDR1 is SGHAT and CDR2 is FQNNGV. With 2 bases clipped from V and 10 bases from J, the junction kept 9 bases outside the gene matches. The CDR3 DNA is TGTGCCAGCAGCTTACAGTTTCAGGGGGCCGGAGCTTTCTTT. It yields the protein CASSLQFQGAGAFF.

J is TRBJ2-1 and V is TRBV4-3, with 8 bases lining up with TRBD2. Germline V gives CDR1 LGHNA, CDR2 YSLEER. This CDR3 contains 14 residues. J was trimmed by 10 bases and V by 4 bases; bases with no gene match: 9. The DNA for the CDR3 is TGCGCCAGCAGCCGTTTCTCAGGCGGGGGGGAGCAGTTCTTC. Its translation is CASSRFSGGGEQFF.

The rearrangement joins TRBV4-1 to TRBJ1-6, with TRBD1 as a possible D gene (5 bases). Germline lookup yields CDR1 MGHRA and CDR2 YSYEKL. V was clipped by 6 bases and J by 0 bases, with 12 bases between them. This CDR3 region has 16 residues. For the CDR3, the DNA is TGCGCCAGCAGACGGGGGGAGAGCTCCTATAATTCACCCCTCCACTTT. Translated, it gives CASRRGESSYNSPLHF.

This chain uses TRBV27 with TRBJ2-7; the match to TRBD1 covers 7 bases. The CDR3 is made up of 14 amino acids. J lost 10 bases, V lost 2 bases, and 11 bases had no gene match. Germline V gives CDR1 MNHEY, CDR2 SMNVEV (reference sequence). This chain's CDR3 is CASSLPQQGSPQYF. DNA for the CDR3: TGTGCCAGCAGTTTACCCCAACAGGGGTCCCCTCAGTACTTC.

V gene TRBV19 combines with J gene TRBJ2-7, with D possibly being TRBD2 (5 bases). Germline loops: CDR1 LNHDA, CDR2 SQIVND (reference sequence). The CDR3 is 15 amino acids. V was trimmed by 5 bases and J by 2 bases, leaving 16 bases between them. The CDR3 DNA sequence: TGTGCCAGTAGTCCGGGATCTAGGGCGGCCTACGAGCAGTACTTC. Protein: CASSPGSRAAYEQYF.

The CDR3 region is CASRGGEAGANVLTF. CDR3 sequence (DNA): TGCGCCAGCAGGGGCGGGGAGGCTGGGGCCAACGTCCTGACTTTC. This chain connects TRBV10-2 to TRBJ2-6; TRBD2 is a possible D gene (6 bases). Germline CDR1 WSHSY, CDR2 SAAADI. V lost 6 bases to trimming and J lost 2 bases, with 11 bases between them. The CDR3 totals 15 residues.